The T cell receptor (beta chain) described here comes from a study of regulatory T cells in long-lasting Graves disease. Study results and caveats: Persistent disease preferred TRBV28, TRBJ1-2 and TRBJ2-5.

The sample's time point: newly diagnosed GD, antithyroid drugs for less than 3 months. Isolated PBMC RNA provided the starting material for the TCR library. Trimming at V came to 3 bases and at J to 3 bases, leaving 6 bases not matched to a gene. The CDR3 totals 16 residues. The germline V gene encodes CDR1 KGHSH and CDR2 LQKENI. According to the study, TCR beta libraries were built with iRepertoire HTBI primers and CDR3-region Arm-PCR. Original processing methods: Overall, samples carried roughly 60 TRBV and more than 13 TRBJ segments. TCRdb independently ran MiXCR on the multiplex PCR reads; one entry per CDR3 protein. What appears here as the V and J calls and clone size reflects TCRdb's work, not the paper's. The sample includes 550,000 to 700,000 distinct CDR3 sequences, more than 15% of them seen just once. The table lists this clonotype with a few counts. No antigen is known for it. These data were also filed under a second study, of T cells in Graves' hyperthyroidism and ophthalmopathy.

The chain employs TRBV18 and TRBJ2-3; 10 bases align to TRBD1. This sequence originates from a man between 18 and 35 years old with Graves disease. Sequencing was performed on peripheral blood mononuclear cells (PBMCs), taken at new diagnosis, from a patient treated with antithyroid drugs. Here the CDR3 DNA reads TGTGCCAGCTCACCGTTCGGGACAGGGGTGACAGATACGCAGTATTTT. Translating gives CASSPFGTGVTDTQYF.